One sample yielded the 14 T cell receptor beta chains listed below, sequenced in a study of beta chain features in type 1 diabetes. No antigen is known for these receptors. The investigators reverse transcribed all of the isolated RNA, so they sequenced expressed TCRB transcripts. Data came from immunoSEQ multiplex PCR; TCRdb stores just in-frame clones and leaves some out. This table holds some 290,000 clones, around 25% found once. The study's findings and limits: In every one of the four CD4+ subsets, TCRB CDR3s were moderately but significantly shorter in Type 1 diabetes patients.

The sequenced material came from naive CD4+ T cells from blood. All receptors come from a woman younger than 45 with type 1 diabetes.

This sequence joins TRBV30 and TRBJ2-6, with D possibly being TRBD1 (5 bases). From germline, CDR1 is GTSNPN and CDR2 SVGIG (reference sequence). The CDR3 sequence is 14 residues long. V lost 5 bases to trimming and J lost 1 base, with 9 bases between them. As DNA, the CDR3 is TGTGCCTGGGGACCAGGGTCTGGGGCCAACGTCCTGACTTTC. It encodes CAWGPGSGANVLTF.

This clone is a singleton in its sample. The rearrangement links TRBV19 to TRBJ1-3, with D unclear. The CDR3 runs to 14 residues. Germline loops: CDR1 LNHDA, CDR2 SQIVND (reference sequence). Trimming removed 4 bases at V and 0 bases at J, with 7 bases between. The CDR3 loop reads CASSKVSSGNTIYF. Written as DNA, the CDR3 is TGTGCCAGTAGTAAAGTCAGCTCTGGAAACACCATATATTTT.

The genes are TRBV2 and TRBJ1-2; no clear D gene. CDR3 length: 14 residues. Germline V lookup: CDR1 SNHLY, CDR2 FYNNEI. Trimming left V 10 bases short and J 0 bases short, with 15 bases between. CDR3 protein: CANVPQTSNYGYTF. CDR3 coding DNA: TGTGCCAACGTTCCTCAGACTTCTAACTATGGCTACACCTTC.

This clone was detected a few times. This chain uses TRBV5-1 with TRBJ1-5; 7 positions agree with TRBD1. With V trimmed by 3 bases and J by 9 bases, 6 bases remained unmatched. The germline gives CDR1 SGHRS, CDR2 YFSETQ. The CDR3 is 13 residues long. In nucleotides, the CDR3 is TGCGCCAGCAGCTATGACAGGGCAGGGCCCCAGCATTTT. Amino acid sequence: CASSYDRAGPQHF.

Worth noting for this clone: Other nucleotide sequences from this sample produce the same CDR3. CDR3 nucleotides: TGTGCCTGGAGTAGCGGGGGGAATCAGCCCCAGCATTTT. Translation gives CAWSSGGNQPQHF. The genes are TRBV30 and TRBJ1-5, with TRBD1 as a possible D gene (5 bases). The CDR3 consists of 13 residues. Germline V CDR1 and CDR2: GTSNPN, SVGIG (reference sequence). Trimming removed 2 bases from V and 4 bases from J, with 9 bases in between. Full variable domain (rest looked up from reference TRBV30 and TRBJ1-5): SQTIHQWPATLVQPVGSPLSLECTVEGTSNPNLYWYRQAAGRGLQLLFYSVGIGQISSEVPQNLSASRPQDRQFILSSKKLLLSDSGFYLCAWSSGGNQPQHFGDGTRLSIL.

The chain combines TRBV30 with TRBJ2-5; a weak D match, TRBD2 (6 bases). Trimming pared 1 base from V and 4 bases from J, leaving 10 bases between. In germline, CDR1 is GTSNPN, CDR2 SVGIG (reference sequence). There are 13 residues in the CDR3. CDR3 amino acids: CAWSGVAAETQYF. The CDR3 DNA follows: TGTGCCTGGAGTGGGGTAGCGGCAGAGACCCAGTACTTC.

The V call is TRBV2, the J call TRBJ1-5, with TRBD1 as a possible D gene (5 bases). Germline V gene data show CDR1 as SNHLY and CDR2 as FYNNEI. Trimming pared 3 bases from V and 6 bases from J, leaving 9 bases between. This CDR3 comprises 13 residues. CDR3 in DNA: TGTGCCAGCAGTGACAGGGAAGCTCAGCCCCAGCATTTT. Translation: CASSDREAQPQHF.

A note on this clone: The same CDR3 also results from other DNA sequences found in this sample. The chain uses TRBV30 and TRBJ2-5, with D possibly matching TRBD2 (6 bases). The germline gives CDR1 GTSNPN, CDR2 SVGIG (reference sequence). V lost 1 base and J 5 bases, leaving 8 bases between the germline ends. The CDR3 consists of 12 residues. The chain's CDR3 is CAWSGGGETQYF. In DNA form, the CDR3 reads TGTGCCTGGAGTGGCGGAGGGGAGACCCAGTACTTC.

CDR3 amino acids: CASTFGTGRETQYF. The CDR3 nucleotides are TGTGCCAGCACCTTCGGGACTGGCAGGGAGACCCAGTACTTC. The chain links TRBV7-9 to TRBJ2-5; a possible D gene is TRBD2 (6 bases). Looked up from germline, CDR1 is SEHNR and CDR2 is FQNEAQ (reference sequence). The CDR3 covers 14 residues. With 7 bases removed from V and 5 bases from J, the gap between germline ends came to 17 bases.

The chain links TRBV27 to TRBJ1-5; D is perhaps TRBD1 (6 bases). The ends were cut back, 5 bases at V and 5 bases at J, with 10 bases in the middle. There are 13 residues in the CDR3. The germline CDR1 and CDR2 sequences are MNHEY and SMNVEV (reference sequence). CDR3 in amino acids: CASSRRGYQPQHF. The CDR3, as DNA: TGTGCCAGCAGTCGCAGGGGCTATCAGCCCCAGCATTTT.

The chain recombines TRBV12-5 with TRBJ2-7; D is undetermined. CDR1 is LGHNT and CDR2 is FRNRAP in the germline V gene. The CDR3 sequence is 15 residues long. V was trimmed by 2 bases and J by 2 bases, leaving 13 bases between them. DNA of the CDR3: TGTGCTAGTGGTTTGCCTTCAGGCTCGCCCTACGAGCAGTACTTC. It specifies CASGLPSGSPYEQYF.

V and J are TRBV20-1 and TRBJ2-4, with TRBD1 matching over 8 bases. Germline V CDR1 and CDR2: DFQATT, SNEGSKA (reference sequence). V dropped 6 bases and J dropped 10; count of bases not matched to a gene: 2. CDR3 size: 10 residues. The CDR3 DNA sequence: TGCAGTGCCGGACAGGGTATTCAGTACTTC. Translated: CSAGQGIQYF.

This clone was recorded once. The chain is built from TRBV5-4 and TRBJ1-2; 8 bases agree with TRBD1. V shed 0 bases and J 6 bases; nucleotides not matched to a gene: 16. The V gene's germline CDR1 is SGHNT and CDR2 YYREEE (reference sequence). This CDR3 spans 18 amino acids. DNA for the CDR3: TGTGCCAGCAGCTTGGCCGGTACCTCCTTAGGACAGGGCCATGGCTACACCTTC. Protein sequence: CASSLAGTSLGQGHGYTF.

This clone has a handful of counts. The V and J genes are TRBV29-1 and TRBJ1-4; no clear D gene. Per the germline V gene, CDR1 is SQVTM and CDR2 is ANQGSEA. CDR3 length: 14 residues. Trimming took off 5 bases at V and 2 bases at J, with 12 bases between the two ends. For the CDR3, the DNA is TGCAGCGTTTGGGAGGTGGGGACTAATGAAAAACTGTTTTTT. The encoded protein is CSVWEVGTNEKLFF.